This is a list of T cell receptor beta chains from one sample in a study of T cell responses to AZD1222 COVID-19 vaccine. Clones were read by immunoSEQ multiplex PCR, and TCRdb kept only the in-frame ones, dropping some. This sample yields about 120,000 clones, of which roughly 87% are seen a single time; 2.6% belongs to the top ten. The material was peripheral blood, obtained 28 days after the second AZD1222 dose. Receptors originate from an adult who received the AZD1222 COVID-19 vaccine. The CDR3 runs from the conserved cysteine through the conserved F or W. The order of the fields is clone size, CDR3 length, V gene, J gene, D gene, CDR3 protein, CDR3 DNA. A D gene is named only where the DNA matches it firmly. Some rows mark clone size as missing; the rest say once, few, many or name a class of expanded clone.

.	15	TRBV2	TRBJ1-1	.	CASRGEGTRNTEAFF	TGTGCCAGCAGGGGGGAAGGGACTCGGAACACTGAAGCTTTCTTT
.	16	TRBV7-6	TRBJ2-7	.	CASSPSPGTGTYEQYF	TGTGCCAGCAGCCCATCACCTGGGACTGGAACCTACGAGCAGTACTTC
.	17	TRBV5-6	TRBJ2-3	TRBD2	CASSPGTSGDHTDTQYF	TGTGCCAGCAGCCCTGGGACTAGCGGGGACCACACAGATACGCAGTATTTT
.	14	TRBV2	TRBJ1-2	.	CASNLGTLDYGYTF	TGTGCCAGCAATCTCGGGACTCTTGATTATGGCTACACCTTC
once	13	TRBV19	TRBJ2-5	.	CASSDQAGETQYF	TGTGCCAGTAGTGATCAGGCCGGGGAGACCCAGTACTTC
.	13	TRBV10-3	TRBJ1-1	.	CAISDGVNTEAFF	TGTGCCATCAGTGATGGGGTGAACACTGAAGCTTTCTTT
.	14	TRBV5-4	TRBJ2-7	.	CASSFTGRSYEQYF	TGTGCCAGCAGCTTTACAGGGAGGTCCTACGAGCAGTACTTC
.	16	TRBV2	TRBJ1-2	.	CASSEGPARAGYGYTF	TGTGCCAGCAGCGAAGGCCCGGCCCGGGCCGGGTATGGCTACACCTTC
.	13	TRBV6-2/TRBV6-3	TRBJ1-5	.	CASSVESYQPQHF	TGTGCCAGCAGCGTGGAGTCCTATCAGCCCCAGCATTTT
.	15	TRBV7-2	TRBJ2-7	TRBD1	CASSLAGTAAYEQYF	TGTGCCAGCAGCTTAGCGGGGACAGCCGCCTACGAGCAGTACTTC
.	16	TRBV12-2	TRBJ2-7	.	CASRSKPGQRPYEQYF	TGTGCAAGTCGCTCCAAACCGGGACAGCGACCTTACGAGCAGTACTTC
.	14	TRBV5-1	TRBJ1-1	TRBD1	CASSAGTGGTEAFF	TGCGCCAGCAGCGCCGGGACAGGGGGCACTGAAGCTTTCTTT
.	14	TRBV28	TRBJ1-3	.	CASSLGQIGNTIYF	TGTGCCAGCAGTCTAGGACAGATCGGAAACACCATATATTTT
.	12	TRBV6-5	TRBJ1-2	.	CASSYSQGGYTF	TGTGCCAGCAGTTACTCGCAAGGAGGCTACACCTTC
.	12	TRBV5-1	TRBJ1-2	.	CASGRGWDGYTF	TGCGCCAGCGGCAGGGGTTGGGATGGCTACACCTTC
.	14	TRBV11-2	TRBJ2-2	TRBD2	CASSRRGSTGELFF	TGTGCCAGCAGCCGGCGGGGGTCCACCGGGGAGCTGTTTTTT
.	14	TRBV27	TRBJ1-6	TRBD1	CASRYRGLDSPLHF	TGTGCCAGCAGATACAGGGGTTTAGATTCACCCCTCCACTTT
.	15	TRBV19	TRBJ1-6	.	CASGSGLGANSPLHF	TGTGCCAGTGGAAGTGGATTGGGCGCGAATTCACCCCTCCACTTT